These 25 T cell receptor beta chains came from one sample sequenced in a study of blood T cell repertoires in COVID-19. Method: immunoSEQ multiplex PCR; TCRdb's copy keeps in-frame clones and lacks some. The data show roughly 150,000 clones, more than 75% seen once. Sequencing used peripheral blood. These receptors came from a man in his sixties with active or convalescent COVID-19.

V is TRBV10-3 and J is TRBJ1-5, with TRBD1 identical over 9 bases. V shed 3 bases, J shed 4 bases, and the junction held 1 base outside the gene matches. Germline CDR1 is ENHRY and CDR2 is SYGVKD. The CDR3 is 14 amino acids. The CDR3 DNA reads as TGTGCCATCAGTGAACAGGGGGCTAATCAGCCCCAGCATTTT. Encoded protein: CAISEQGANQPQHF.

Only one count was recorded for this clone. This chain uses TRBV6-6 with TRBJ1-2, with 8 bases matching TRBD1. V was pared by 7 bases and J by 4 bases, with 5 bases of the junction left unmatched. Germline V gene lookup returns CDR1 MNHNY and CDR2 SVGAGI (reference sequence). There are 13 residues in the CDR3. The CDR3 DNA follows: TGTGCCAGCACCCGACAGGGGATCTATGGCTACACCTTC. Its protein product is CASTRQGIYGYTF.

The chain carries TRBV6-5 and TRBJ2-2, with 8 positions matching TRBD2. The J segment lost 6 bases and the V segment lost 6 bases, leaving 6 bases of the junction unmatched. CDR3 length equals 14 residues. Germline V gives CDR1 MNHEY, CDR2 SVGAGI. CDR3 amino acids: CASRTGTSPGELFF. The CDR3 coding sequence is TGTGCCAGCAGGACCGGGACTAGTCCCGGGGAGCTGTTTTTT.

The V gene is TRBV6-5, the J gene TRBJ2-2, with a possible D match to TRBD1 (6 bases). The CDR3 is 14 residues long. V dropped 2 bases and J dropped 5 bases, with 9 bases sitting between them. Germline V CDR1 and CDR2: MNHEY, SVGAGI. CDR3 coding DNA: TGTGCCAGCAGTTACGCTACAGGGACCGGGGAGCTGTTTTTT. This sequence encodes CASSYATGTGELFF.

This chain links TRBV10-2 with TRBJ1-1; 8 bases line up with TRBD1. The V and J ends lost 7 bases and 5 bases, in that order; junction bases with no gene match: 6. Germline values: CDR1 WSHSY, CDR2 SAAADI. CDR3 length: 13 residues. The CDR3 sequence: CASTQGGWTEAFF. The DNA of the CDR3 is TGCGCCAGCACACAGGGGGGATGGACTGAAGCTTTCTTT.

This clone was recorded only once. The rearrangement uses TRBV24-1 and TRBJ1-2, with 9 bases matching TRBD1. The germline CDR1 and CDR2 sequences are KGHDR and SFDVKD. The CDR3 spans 13 residues. J gave up 5 bases and V 7 bases, and 4 bases lay outside the gene matches. The CDR3 loop is CATSLGTGYGYTF. The CDR3 DNA reads TGTGCCACCAGCCTCGGGACAGGGTATGGCTACACCTTC.

The CDR3 loop reads CAISESGQGASYTF. CDR3 sequence (DNA): TGTGCCATCAGTGAATCTGGCCAGGGGGCGAGCTACACCTTC. V is TRBV10-3 and J is TRBJ1-2, with 8 bases fitting TRBD1. The ends lost 3 bases at V and 9 bases at J; junction bases unmatched: 9. Germline CDR1 reads ENHRY; CDR2 reads SYGVKD. The CDR3 has 14 amino acids.

The chain couples TRBV4-2 to TRBJ2-2; TRBD2 aligns across 8 bases. The CDR3 is made up of 17 amino acids. After removal of 1 base from V and 4 bases from J, the junction contained 8 bases not matched to a gene. Germline V CDR1 and CDR2: LGHNA, YNFKEQ. CDR3 DNA: TGTGCCAGCAGCCAAGCAACGGGAGGGCCAAGCACCGGGGAGCTGTTTTTT. It specifies CASSQATGGPSTGELFF.

The genes are TRBV2 and TRBJ2-7; TRBD1 aligns across 11 bases. Germline V lookup: CDR1 SNHLY, CDR2 FYNNEI. V was pared by 2 bases and J by 5 bases, with 5 bases of the junction left unmatched. This CDR3 region has 15 residues. CDR3 DNA: TGTGCCAGCAGTGAATGGGGACAGGGGGTCCACGAGCAGTACTTC. Translating it yields CASSEWGQGVHEQYF.

The V and J genes are TRBV12-5 and TRBJ2-5; 7 nucleotides agree with TRBD1. Trimming cost V 4 bases and J 4 bases; bases outside gene matches: 12. This CDR3 contains 16 residues. CDR1 is LGHNT and CDR2 is FRNRAP in the germline V gene. CDR3 in DNA: TGTGCTAGTGGTTCCTCGCCTCTACAGGGGTTAGAGACCCAGTACTTC. Translated: CASGSSPLQGLETQYF.

The chain couples TRBV18 to TRBJ1-1; the match to TRBD1 covers 8 bases. J was trimmed by 4 bases and V by 4 bases; bases with no gene match: 2. Germline V gene data show CDR1 as KGHSH and CDR2 as LQKENI. This CDR3 comprises 13 residues. The chain's CDR3 is CASSQGQGTEAFF. The CDR3 DNA is TGTGCCAGCTCACAAGGACAGGGCACTGAAGCTTTCTTT. Complete variable domain (other parts from reference TRBV18 and TRBJ1-1): NAGVMQNPRHLVRRRGQEARLRCSPMKGHSHVYWYRQLPEEGLKFMVYLQKENIIDESGMPKERFSAEFPKEGPSILRIQQVVRGDSAAYFCASSQGQGTEAFFGQGTRLTVV.

This clone appeared once. The rearrangement uses TRBV6-1 and TRBJ2-3; D might be TRBD2 (7 bases). The CDR3 runs to 19 residues. V gave up 2 bases and J gave up 1 base, with 22 bases separating them. Germline V lookup: CDR1 MNHNS, CDR2 SASEGT. The CDR3 DNA follows: TGTGCCAGCAGTGAACGGTACAGGGTTGGGCTAGCGGGCACAGATACGCAGTATTTT. This sequence encodes CASSERYRVGLAGTDTQYF.

This chain joins TRBV14 and TRBJ2-3; D remains ambiguous. The CDR3 runs 16 residues. CDR1 SGHDN and CDR2 FVKESK come from the germline V gene. V was cut by 1 base and J by 0 bases, with 11 bases left in between. The CDR3 coding sequence is TGTGCCAGCAGCCAAGCTGGCGGTCCTAGCACAGATACGCAGTATTTT. Protein product: CASSQAGGPSTDTQYF.

This chain connects TRBV19 to TRBJ1-2, with 8 positions matching TRBD1. The CDR3 runs to 14 residues. CDR1 is LNHDA, CDR2 SQIVND, per germline (reference sequence). V lost 5 bases and J lost 2; bases outside the gene matches: 4. This chain's CDR3 is CASSARQGNYGYTF. CDR3 DNA: TGTGCCAGTAGTGCCCGACAGGGGAACTATGGCTACACCTTC.

V and J are TRBV29-1 and TRBJ1-1, with D unresolved. CDR3 length equals 15 residues. V lost 4 bases to trimming and J lost 0 bases, with 15 bases between them. Germline CDR1 is SQVTM and CDR2 is ANQGSEA. The CDR3 sequence is CSVARDTLMNTEAFF. The DNA for the CDR3 is TGCAGCGTTGCCCGTGACACACTTATGAACACTGAAGCTTTCTTT.

The V gene is TRBV2, the J gene TRBJ2-3, with a possible D match to TRBD1 (5 bases). Germline lookup yields CDR1 SNHLY and CDR2 FYNNEI. The CDR3 is 14 residues long. V lost 1 base and J 3 bases, leaving 8 bases between the germline ends. CDR3 sequence reads: CASSEGQGTDTQYF. The CDR3 DNA reads as TGTGCCAGCAGTGAAGGGCAGGGTACAGATACGCAGTATTTT.

The chain combines TRBV19 with TRBJ1-2, with a tentative D call TRBD1 (5 bases). The CDR3 contains 14 residues. Germline V lookup: CDR1 LNHDA, CDR2 SQIVND (reference sequence). Trimming took 3 bases from V and 8 from J, leaving 16 bases between them. The CDR3: CASSIGRGLGGYTF. CDR3 coding DNA: TGTGCCAGTAGTATCGGGAGGGGCCTCGGGGGCTACACCTTC. Full variable domain (rest looked up from reference TRBV19 and TRBJ1-2): DGGITQSPKYLFRKEGQNVTLSCEQNLNHDAMYWYRQDPGQGLRLIYYSQIVNDFQKGDIAEGYSVSREKKESFPLTVTSAQKNPTAFYLCASSIGRGLGGYTFGSGTRLTVV.

In this sample, this clone turned up a few times. The chain couples TRBV30 to TRBJ2-6; D is ambiguous. CDR3 length: 14 amino acids. Germline loops: CDR1 GTSNPN, CDR2 SVGIG (reference sequence). Trimming cost V 1 base and J 0 bases, with 4 bases left between them. The CDR3 DNA follows: TGTGCCTGGAGTGCAGGCTCTGGGGCCAACGTCCTGACTTTC. Its translation: CAWSAGSGANVLTF.

V is TRBV2 and J is TRBJ2-1, with 11 bases lining up with TRBD2. The germline CDR1 and CDR2 sequences are SNHLY and FYNNEI. V gave up 6 bases and J gave up 12 bases; unmatched junction bases: 7. CDR3 length equals 13 residues. Here the CDR3 DNA reads TGTGCCAGCAGCGCCGGGACTAGCGGAACGCAGTTCTTC. Translating it yields CASSAGTSGTQFF.

The CDR3 DNA is TGTGCCAGCAGCTCCCTGGACAGAGATGATGGCTACACCTTC. It is translated as CASSSLDRDDGYTF. This rearrangement joins TRBV11-2 to TRBJ1-2, with D possibly matching TRBD1 (6 bases). The CDR3 loop spans 14 amino acids. With 4 bases removed from V and 6 bases from J, the gap between germline ends came to 15 bases. Germline values: CDR1 SGHAT, CDR2 FQNNGV.

The CDR3 nucleotides are TGCGCCAGCCGAGATCCCTATAGCAATCAGCCCCAGCATTTT. It translates to CASRDPYSNQPQHF. The J gene is TRBJ1-5, the V gene TRBV10-2; D gene ambiguous. V lost 8 bases to trimming and J lost 0 bases, with 11 bases between them. The germline V gene encodes CDR1 WSHSY and CDR2 SAAADI. This CDR3 contains 14 residues.

V is TRBV19 and J is TRBJ1-1; a possible D gene is TRBD1 (5 bases). This CDR3 is built from 14 residues. V lost 2 bases and J lost 4, with 11 bases in between. In germline, CDR1 is LNHDA, CDR2 SQIVND (reference sequence). CDR3 in DNA: TGTGCCAGTAGTATAACCGGGGGAGGCACTGAAGCTTTCTTT. It codes for CASSITGGGTEAFF.

The CDR3: CASSLTSGRTVDTQYF. In DNA form, the CDR3 reads TGTGCCAGCAGCTTGACTAGCGGGAGAACCGTAGATACGCAGTATTTT. The V gene is TRBV27, the J gene TRBJ2-3, with 12 bases fitting TRBD2. The CDR3 contains 16 residues. CDR1 is MNHEY, CDR2 SMNVEV, per germline (reference sequence). The V segment lost 6 bases and the J segment 5 bases; nucleotides outside the gene matches: 9.

The CDR3 here is CASSQDKRTGSNSPLHF. The CDR3 DNA is TGTGCCAGCAGCCAAGATAAGAGGACAGGATCCAATTCACCCCTCCACTTT. This sequence joins TRBV3-1 (or the pseudogene TRBV3-2) and TRBJ1-6; 7 bases are shared with TRBD1. In germline, CDR1 is LGHDT, CDR2 YNNKEL (reference sequence). V lost 0 bases, J lost 7 bases, and 9 bases stayed unmatched. The CDR3 covers 17 residues.

The gene calls are TRBV19 and TRBJ1-1; 12 bases agree with TRBD1. With 6 bases clipped from V and 2 bases from J, the junction kept 4 bases outside the gene matches. This CDR3 comprises 15 residues. CDR1 LNHDA and CDR2 SQIVND come from the germline V gene (reference sequence). DNA of the CDR3: TGTGCCAGTAGACCGGGACAGGGGGCCAACACTGAAGCTTTCTTT. It is translated as CASRPGQGANTEAFF.